The clone carrying this T cell receptor (beta chain) has only a few counts. These data belong to a study of T cells in Graves' hyperthyroidism and ophthalmopathy. Regions amplified from RNA transcripts were the TCR beta CDR3 regions. TCR CDR3 regions were first amplified by RT-PCR with HTBI primers. In TCRdb, the multiplex PCR reads were re-called with MiXCR into one record per CDR3 protein. The sample yields a few hundred thousand distinct CDR3 sequences, roughly 13% seen once. This clonotype was obtained from a woman between 18 and 29 years old with Graves' hyperthyroidism. Material for sequencing was blood.

The CDR3, as DNA: TGCAGTGCCGGGACAGTGACCACCGGGGAGCTGTTTTTT. This gives the protein CSAGTVTTGELFF. The V gene is TRBV20-1, the J gene TRBJ2-2; 7 bases map to TRBD1. Germline V gene lookup returns CDR1 DFQATT and CDR2 SNEGSKA (reference sequence). The trim removed 6 bases at V and 4 bases at J, leaving 5 bases unmatched. This CDR3 has 13 amino acids.